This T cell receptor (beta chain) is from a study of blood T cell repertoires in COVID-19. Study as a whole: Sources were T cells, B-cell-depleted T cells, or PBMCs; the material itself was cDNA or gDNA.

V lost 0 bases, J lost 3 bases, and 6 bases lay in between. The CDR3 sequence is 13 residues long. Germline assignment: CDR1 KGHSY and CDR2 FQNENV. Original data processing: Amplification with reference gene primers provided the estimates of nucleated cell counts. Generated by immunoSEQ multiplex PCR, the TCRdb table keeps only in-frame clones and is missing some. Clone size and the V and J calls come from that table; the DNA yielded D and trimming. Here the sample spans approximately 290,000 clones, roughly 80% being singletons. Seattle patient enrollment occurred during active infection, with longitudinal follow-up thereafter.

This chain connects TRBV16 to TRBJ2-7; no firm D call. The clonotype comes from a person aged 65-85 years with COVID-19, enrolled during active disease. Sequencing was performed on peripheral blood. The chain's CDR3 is CASSQSLVYEQYF. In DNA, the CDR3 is TGTGCCAGCAGCCAATCTCTTGTCTACGAGCAGTACTTC. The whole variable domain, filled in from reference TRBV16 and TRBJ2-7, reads GEEVAQTPKHLVRGEGQKAKLYCAPIKGHSYVFWYQQVLKNEFKFLISFQNENVFDETGMPKERFSAKCLPNSPCSLEIQATKLEDSAVYFCASSQSLVYEQYFGPGTRLTVT.